The 10 T cell receptor beta chains below were found in one sample sequenced in a study of T cells after yellow fever vaccination. TCRdb reprocessed the 5' RACE reads via MiXCR and lists one record per CDR3 protein. The repertoire holds hundreds of thousands of distinct CDR3 sequences, with about 19% as singletons. The input for sequencing was PBMCs, taken before the yellow fever booster vaccination. The receptor set was obtained from a young man who received the YFV17D yellow fever vaccine.

The chain has TRBV5-1 and TRBJ2-3; D remains ambiguous. The CDR3 contains 13 residues. The V and J ends lost 3 bases and 6 bases respectively, with 11 bases between them. Germline-derived CDR1 and CDR2 are SGHRS and YFSETQ. The CDR3 DNA is TGCGCCAGCAGCTCGGACCTAGGTGATACGCAGTATTTT. Translation gives CASSSDLGDTQYF.

The CDR3 sequence: CASSESETGNQPQHF. Written as DNA, the CDR3 is TGCGCCAGCAGTGAGTCCGAAACAGGCAATCAGCCCCAGCATTTT. This chain links TRBV10-1 with TRBJ1-5, with no clear D. The CDR3 contains 15 residues. From germline, CDR1 is WNHNN and CDR2 SYGVQD (reference sequence). The V end lost 0 bases, the J end lost 2 bases, and 8 bases lay between the germline ends.

This clonotype was observed a few times. This chain uses TRBV12-3 or TRBV12-4 with TRBJ2-7; 11 bases are shared with TRBD1. The CDR3 is made up of 16 amino acids. The V gene end was trimmed by 3 bases and the J gene end by 3 bases; junction bases not matched to a gene: 7. The CDR3 protein is CASSFPEGTGGYEQYF. The DNA for the CDR3 is TGTGCCAGCAGTTTCCCTGAGGGGACAGGGGGCTACGAGCAGTACTTC.

This chain connects TRBV11-2 to TRBJ2-5; D is unresolved. CDR1 is SGHAT and CDR2 is FQNNGV in the germline V gene. V was cut by 3 bases and J by 5 bases, with 16 bases left in between. The length of the CDR3 is 15 residues. CDR3 DNA: TGTGCCAGCAGCTTCGTAGGCCGAATCCATGAGACCCAGTACTTC. It specifies CASSFVGRIHETQYF.

This clonotype turned up a few times. J is TRBJ2-1 and V is TRBV18, with D possibly being TRBD2 (5 bases). The CDR3 runs to 13 residues. V lost 4 bases to trimming and J lost 7 bases, with 11 bases between them. Germline loops: CDR1 KGHSH, CDR2 LQKENI. The CDR3 DNA reads as TGTGCCAGCTCACTGTTACTAGAGAATGAGCAGTTCTTC. This gives the protein CASSLLLENEQFF.

The rearrangement joins TRBV10-1 to TRBJ2-5; 7 bases align to TRBD2. The CDR3 contains 15 residues. The germline V gene has CDR1 WNHNN and CDR2 SYGVQD (reference sequence). J was trimmed by 3 bases and V by 5 bases; bases with no gene match: 9. CDR3 DNA: TGCGCCAGCAGTTCGGGCCCCGCGGGGGAAGAGACCCAGTACTTC. Its translation is CASSSGPAGEETQYF.

This chain joins TRBV18 and TRBJ1-1; 8 positions match TRBD1. V trimming: 5 bases; J trimming: 4 bases; junction bases outside the gene matches: 9. Germline V gives CDR1 KGHSH, CDR2 LQKENI. The CDR3 sequence is 15 residues long. This chain's CDR3 is CASSEYRGKSTEAFF. For the CDR3, the DNA is TGTGCCAGCTCAGAATACAGGGGGAAGAGCACTGAAGCTTTCTTT.

This clonotype was counted a few times. The V call is TRBV5-1, the J call TRBJ1-2; D possibly corresponds to TRBD1 (6 bases). Germline values: CDR1 SGHRS, CDR2 YFSETQ. The V end was cut by 4 bases, the J end by 8 bases, with 18 bases between. The length of the CDR3 is 14 residues. The CDR3 nucleotides read TGCGCCAGCAGCGTGATCGACAGGACGGGAGGCTACACCTTC. Translating it yields CASSVIDRTGGYTF.

This clonotype showed up just a few times. The rearrangement joins TRBV20-1 to TRBJ2-1; no clear D. This CDR3 comprises 10 residues. CDR1 DFQATT and CDR2 SNEGSKA come from the germline V gene (reference sequence). The CDR3 DNA reads TGCGGAGACTCCTACAATGAGCAGTTCTTC. Its protein is CGDSYNEQFF.

The chain is built from TRBV20-1 and TRBJ1-5; no definite D call. V was pared by 6 bases and J by 4 bases, with 10 bases between. Germline lookup yields CDR1 DFQATT and CDR2 SNEGSKA (reference sequence). The CDR3 extends over 12 amino acids. CDR3 nucleotides: TGCAGTGCCCGTGGCAGGAATCAGCCCCAGCATTTT. Protein: CSARGRNQPQHF.